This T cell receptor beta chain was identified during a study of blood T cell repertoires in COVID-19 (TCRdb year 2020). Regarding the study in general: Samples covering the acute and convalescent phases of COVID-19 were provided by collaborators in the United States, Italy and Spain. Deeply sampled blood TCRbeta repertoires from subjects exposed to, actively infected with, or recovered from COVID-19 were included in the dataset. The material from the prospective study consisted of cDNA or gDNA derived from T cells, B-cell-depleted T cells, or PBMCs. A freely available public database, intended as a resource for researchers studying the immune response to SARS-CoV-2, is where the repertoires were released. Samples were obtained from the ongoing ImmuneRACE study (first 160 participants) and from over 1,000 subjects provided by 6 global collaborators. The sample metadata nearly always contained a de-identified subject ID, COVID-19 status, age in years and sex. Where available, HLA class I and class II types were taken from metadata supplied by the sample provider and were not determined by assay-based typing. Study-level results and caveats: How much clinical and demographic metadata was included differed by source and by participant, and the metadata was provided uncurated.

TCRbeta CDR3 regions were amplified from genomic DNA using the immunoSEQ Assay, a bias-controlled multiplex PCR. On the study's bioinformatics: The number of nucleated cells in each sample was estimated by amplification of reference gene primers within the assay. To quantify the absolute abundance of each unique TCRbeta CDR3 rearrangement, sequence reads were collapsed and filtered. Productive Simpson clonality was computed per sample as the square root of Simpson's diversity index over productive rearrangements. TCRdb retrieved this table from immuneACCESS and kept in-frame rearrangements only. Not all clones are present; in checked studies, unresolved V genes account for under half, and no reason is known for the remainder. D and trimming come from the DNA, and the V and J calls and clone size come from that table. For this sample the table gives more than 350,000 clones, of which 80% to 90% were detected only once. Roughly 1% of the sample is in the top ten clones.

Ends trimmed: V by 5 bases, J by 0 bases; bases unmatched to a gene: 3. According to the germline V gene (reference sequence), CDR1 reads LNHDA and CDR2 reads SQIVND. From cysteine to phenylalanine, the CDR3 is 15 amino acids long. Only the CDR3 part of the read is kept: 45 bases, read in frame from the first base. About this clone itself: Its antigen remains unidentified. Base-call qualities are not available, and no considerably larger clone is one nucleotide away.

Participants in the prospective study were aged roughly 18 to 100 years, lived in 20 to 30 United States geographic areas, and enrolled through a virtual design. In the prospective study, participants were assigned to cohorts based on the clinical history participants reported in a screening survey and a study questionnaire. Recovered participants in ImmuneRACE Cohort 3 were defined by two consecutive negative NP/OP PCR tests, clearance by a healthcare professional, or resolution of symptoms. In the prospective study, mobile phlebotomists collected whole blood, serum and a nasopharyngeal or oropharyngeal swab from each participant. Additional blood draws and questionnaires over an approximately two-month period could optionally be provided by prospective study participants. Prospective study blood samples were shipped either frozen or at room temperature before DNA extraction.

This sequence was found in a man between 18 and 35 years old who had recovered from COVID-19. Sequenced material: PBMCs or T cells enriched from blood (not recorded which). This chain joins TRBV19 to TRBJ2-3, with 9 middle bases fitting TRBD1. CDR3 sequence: CASSSGQGSTDTQYF. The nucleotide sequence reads TGTGCCAGTAGTTCGGGACAGGGTAGCACAGATACGCAGTATTTT.